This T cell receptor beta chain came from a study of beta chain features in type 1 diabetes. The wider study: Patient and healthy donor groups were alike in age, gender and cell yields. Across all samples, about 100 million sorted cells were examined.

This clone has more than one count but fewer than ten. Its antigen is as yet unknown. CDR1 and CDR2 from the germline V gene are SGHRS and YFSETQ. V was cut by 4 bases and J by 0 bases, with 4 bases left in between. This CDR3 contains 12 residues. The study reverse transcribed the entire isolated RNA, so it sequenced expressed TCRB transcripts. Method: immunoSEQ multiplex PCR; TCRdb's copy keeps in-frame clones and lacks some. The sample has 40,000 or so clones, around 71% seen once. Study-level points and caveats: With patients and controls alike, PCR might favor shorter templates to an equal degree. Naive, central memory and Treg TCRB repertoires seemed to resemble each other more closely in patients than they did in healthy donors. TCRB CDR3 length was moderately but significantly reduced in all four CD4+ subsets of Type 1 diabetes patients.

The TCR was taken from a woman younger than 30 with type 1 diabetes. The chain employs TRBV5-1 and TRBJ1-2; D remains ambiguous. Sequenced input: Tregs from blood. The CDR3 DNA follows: TGCGCCAGCAGCCAGACTAACTATGGCTACACCTTC. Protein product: CASSQTNYGYTF.